A selection of T cell receptor beta chains follows, all from one sample in a study of T cell responses to AZD1222 COVID-19 vaccine. Assay: immunoSEQ multiplex PCR; the TCRdb copy retains only in-frame clones and omits some. The sample records 150,000 to 200,000 clones, 85% to 90% being singletons. Here the sequenced sample was peripheral blood, taken 28 days after the second AZD1222 dose. These receptors originate from an adult who received the AZD1222 COVID-19 vaccine. Each CDR3 is given with its conserved first and last residue. A D gene is named only where the DNA matches it firmly. For some rows the clone size is stated as once, few or many, or as a class when expanded; others skip it.

NA	TRBV4-1	NA	TRBJ1-5	CASSQTRGGNQPQHF	TGCGCCAGCAGCCAAACCCGAGGGGGTAATCAGCCCCAGCATTTT
NA	TRBV28	few	TRBJ2-2	CASRTLSRGTGELFF	TGTGCCAGCAGGACATTATCAAGAGGGACCGGGGAGCTGTTTTTT
NA	TRBV3-1/TRBV3-2	NA	TRBJ2-5	CASSQAGQEETQYF	TGTGCCAGCAGCCAAGCCGGCCAGGAAGAGACCCAGTACTTC
NA	TRBV6-5	NA	TRBJ2-7	CASSPSYYEQYF	TGTGCCAGCAGTCCCTCGTACTACGAGCAGTACTTC
NA	TRBV4-1	once	TRBJ2-5	CASSLRGAGETQYF	TGCGCCAGCAGCTTGAGGGGCGCAGGTGAGACCCAGTACTTC
NA	TRBV7-2	once	TRBJ2-7	CASSLGHSSYEQYF	TGTGCCAGCAGCTTAGGGCATTCCTCCTACGAGCAGTACTTC
NA	TRBV7-2	NA	TRBJ2-5	CASSSRTGRGGQETQYF	TGTGCCAGCAGCTCCCGGACAGGGCGGGGGGGCCAAGAGACCCAGTACTTC
TRBD1	TRBV5-1	once	TRBJ1-2	CASSLDSGGDYGYTF	TGCGCCAGCAGCTTGGATTCAGGGGGGGACTATGGCTACACCTTC
TRBD1	TRBV7-9	NA	TRBJ1-1	CASRLTGSTEAFF	TGTGCCAGCAGGCTGACAGGGAGCACTGAAGCTTTCTTT
NA	TRBV5-8	NA	TRBJ1-5	CASSSGEGNQPQHF	TGTGCCAGCAGCTCAGGGGAGGGCAATCAGCCCCAGCATTTT
NA	TRBV7-3	NA	TRBJ1-2	CASSQNIGTPYGYTF	TGTGCCAGCAGCCAAAACATAGGGACACCCTATGGCTACACCTTC
NA	TRBV7-2	NA	TRBJ2-1	CASSPFRRWQEHNEQFF	TGTGCCAGCAGCCCATTTAGGAGGTGGCAGGAGCACAATGAGCAGTTCTTC
TRBD1	TRBV7-2	few	TRBJ1-6	CASSGLTGSYNSPLHF	TGTGCCAGCAGCGGATTGACAGGGTCCTATAATTCACCCCTCCACTTT
TRBD1	TRBV27	NA	TRBJ2-5	CASSANRDRPETQYF	TGTGCCAGCAGCGCCAATCGGGACAGGCCTGAGACCCAGTACTTC
TRBD2	TRBV7-9	NA	TRBJ2-1	CASSPLGGGNEQFF	TGTGCCAGCAGCCCGCTAGGCGGGGGCAATGAGCAGTTCTTC
TRBD1	TRBV6-5	NA	TRBJ1-4	CASSYMVTGSEKLFF	TGTGCCAGCAGTTACATGGTGACAGGGAGCGAAAAACTGTTTTTT
NA	TRBV5-4	once	TRBJ2-1	CASSPDGPDEQFF	TGTGCCAGCAGCCCAGATGGGCCCGATGAGCAGTTCTTC
NA	TRBV3-1/TRBV3-2	NA	TRBJ2-6	CASSQVPTVPPSGANVLTF	TGTGCCAGCAGCCAGGTCCCGACCGTACCGCCCTCTGGGGCCAACGTCCTGACTTTC